The next 20 T cell receptor beta chains were all read from a single sample in a study of identical twins. MiXCR, run by TCRdb on the 5' RACE reads, gives a single entry per CDR3 protein. The sample contains hundreds of thousands of distinct CDR3 sequences, 20% to 30% of which appear only once. The same sample was also studied in work on T cells expressing NK-cell markers.

Sequencing input: CD4+ T cells sorted from blood. These receptors came from a young woman in good health.

This sequence joins TRBV20-1 and TRBJ2-3; D is undetermined. The germline gives CDR1 DFQATT, CDR2 SNEGSKA (reference sequence). Trimming took off 6 bases at V and 0 bases at J, with 13 bases between the two ends. This CDR3 has 14 residues. DNA of the CDR3: TGCAGTGCCACGCCGCCGACTAGCACAGATACGCAGTATTTT. It translates to CSATPPTSTDTQYF.

This clonotype was counted only a few times. V is TRBV20-1 and J is TRBJ2-2; no definite D call. V lost 6 bases and J 5 bases, leaving 10 bases between the germline ends. Germline CDR1 is DFQATT and CDR2 is SNEGSKA (reference sequence). This CDR3 contains 12 residues. The CDR3 DNA follows: TGCAGTGCCCCCCGTGAGACCGGGGAGCTGTTTTTT. Translation: CSAPRETGELFF.

This clonotype has just a few counts. This chain uses TRBV12-3 or TRBV12-4 with TRBJ2-7; D uncertain. The CDR3 contains 15 residues. Trimming removed 2 bases from V and 2 bases from J, with 13 bases in between. The CDR3 reads CASSLRIKGTYEQYF. The CDR3 nucleotides are TGTGCCAGCAGTTTACGTATCAAGGGCACCTACGAGCAGTACTTC.

V and J are TRBV14 and TRBJ2-1; TRBD2 aligns across 8 bases. With 3 bases clipped from V and 4 bases from J, the junction kept 8 bases outside the gene matches. This CDR3 comprises 16 residues. From germline, CDR1 is SGHDN and CDR2 FVKESK. Here the CDR3 reads CASSHLERGKYNEQFF. CDR3 in DNA: TGTGCCAGCAGCCACCTGGAGCGGGGGAAGTACAATGAGCAGTTCTTC. Based on the CDR3 plus reference TRBV14 and TRBJ2-1, the full variable domain is EAGVTQFPSHSVIEKGQTVTLRCDPISGHDNLYWYRRVMGKEIKFLLHFVKESKQDESGMPNNRFLAERTGGTYSTLKVQPAELEDSGVYFCASSHLERGKYNEQFFGPGTRLTVL.

The table lists this clonotype with a few counts. This chain uses TRBV18 with TRBJ2-2; the D is unclear. Germline CDR1 is KGHSH and CDR2 is LQKENI. This CDR3 contains 15 residues. Trimming took 2 bases from V and 5 from J, leaving 12 bases between them. The DNA of the CDR3 is TGTGCCAGCTCACCAGGGCAGGTTCGGACCGGGGAGCTGTTTTTT. Translation: CASSPGQVRTGELFF.

This clonotype was counted a few times. The chain employs TRBV5-4 and TRBJ2-3; 11 nucleotides agree with TRBD1. Per the germline V gene, CDR1 is SGHNT and CDR2 is YYREEE (reference sequence). The CDR3 is 16 residues long. V trimming: 0 bases; J trimming: 10 bases; junction bases outside the gene matches: 10. This chain's CDR3 is CASSLAKWGTGGAQYF. In nucleotides, the CDR3 is TGTGCCAGCAGCTTGGCCAAGTGGGGGACAGGGGGTGCGCAGTATTTT.

CDR3 in DNA: TGCAGCGTTGAAGATAACTACAATGAGCAGTTCTTC. It translates to CSVEDNYNEQFF. This chain connects TRBV29-1 to TRBJ2-1; D gene ambiguous. This CDR3 has 12 amino acids. Germline CDR1 is SQVTM and CDR2 is ANQGSEA. Trimming removed 0 bases at V and 3 bases at J, with 3 bases between.

The J gene is TRBJ2-7, the V gene TRBV5-5; 10 bases align to TRBD2. The germline V gene has CDR1 SGHKS and CDR2 YYEKEE (reference sequence). The CDR3 length is 16 residues. V shed 4 bases, J shed 4 bases, and the junction held 11 bases outside the gene matches. CDR3 sequence (DNA): TGTGCCAGCAGCCAGGGGCTAGCGGGAGAATCATACGAGCAGTACTTC. It specifies CASSQGLAGESYEQYF.

A few counts support this clonotype. V is TRBV30 and J is TRBJ2-7; 9 nucleotides align to TRBD2. Germline CDR1 is GTSNPN and CDR2 is SVGIG (reference sequence). The CDR3 loop spans 16 amino acids. V lost 0 bases to trimming and J lost 5 bases; unmatched junction nucleotides: 11. Here the CDR3 DNA reads TGTGCCTGGAGTGTCGACTCCGGGACTAGCCTTCACGAGCAGTACTTC. Its translation is CAWSVDSGTSLHEQYF.

Only one count was recorded for this clonotype. The chain uses TRBV5-1 and TRBJ2-3; 8 bases agree with TRBD2. Germline CDR1 SGHRS, CDR2 YFSETQ. CDR3 length: 14 amino acids. The V gene end was trimmed by 5 bases and the J gene end by 1 base; junction bases not matched to a gene: 3. CDR3 bases: TGCGCCAGCAGGGGTAGCGGGGGCACAGATACGCAGTATTTT. Translation: CASRGSGGTDTQYF.

The V call is TRBV2, the J call TRBJ2-5; D might be TRBD2 (5 bases). Germline V gives CDR1 SNHLY, CDR2 FYNNEI. The CDR3 length is 13 residues. V was trimmed by 7 bases and J by 2 bases, leaving 11 bases between them. The CDR3 bases are TGTGCCAGCATGACTAATGTACAAGAGACCCAGTACTTC. Its protein is CASMTNVQETQYF.

The rearrangement links TRBV29-1 to TRBJ2-3; the match to TRBD2 covers 8 bases. Germline V gene data show CDR1 as SQVTM and CDR2 as ANQGSEA. The CDR3 length is 11 residues. Unmatched junction bases numbered 8, after V lost 7 bases and J lost 11 bases. This CDR3 is CSATRGGWQYF. The CDR3 coding sequence is TGCAGCGCCACACGGGGGGGATGGCAGTATTTT.

In this sample, this clonotype turned up a few times. The chain joins TRBV7-2 to TRBJ2-6, with D unresolved. Looked up from germline, CDR1 is SGHTA and CDR2 is FQGNSA. CDR3 size: 15 residues. Trimming stripped 2 bases from V and 0 bases from J, with 5 bases between. In DNA, the CDR3 is TGTGCCAGCAGCTTATGGGACTCTGGGGCCAACGTCCTGACTTTC. This translates into CASSLWDSGANVLTF.

This clonotype has only a few counts. The chain is built from TRBV20-1 and TRBJ2-5; D is unclear. This CDR3 contains 12 residues. CDR1 and CDR2 (germline): DFQATT, SNEGSKA (reference sequence). The V end was cut by 2 bases, the J end by 1 base, with 5 bases between. CDR3: CSARLAQETQYF. The DNA of the CDR3 is TGCAGTGCTAGATTGGCCCAAGAGACCCAGTACTTC.

This clonotype came up a few times. The chain has TRBV12-3 or TRBV12-4 and TRBJ2-7, with a tentative D call TRBD2 (7 bases). This CDR3 is 13 amino acids long. Trimming removed 6 bases from V and 4 bases from J, with 13 bases in between. CDR3 amino acids: CASRGASGYEQYF. The CDR3 DNA follows: TGTGCCAGCAGGGGGGCTAGCGGATACGAGCAGTACTTC.

The chain links TRBV5-5 to TRBJ2-1; D possibly uses TRBD1 or TRBD2 (5 bases each). The CDR3 is made up of 17 amino acids. CDR1 and CDR2 (germline): SGHKS, YYEKEE (reference sequence). The ends were cut back, 3 bases at V and 2 bases at J, with 18 bases in the middle. CDR3 coding DNA: TGTGCCAGCAGCTCGAGGGGTGGGATGATGCCCTACAATGAGCAGTTCTTC. Protein product: CASSSRGGMMPYNEQFF.

This clonotype turned up a few times. The genes are TRBV3-1 and TRBJ2-6; D not resolved. Between the trimmed V and J ends, which lost 4 bases and 0 bases, there was a span of 7 bases. CDR1 LGHDT and CDR2 YNNKEL come from the germline V gene (reference sequence). This CDR3 spans 15 amino acids. The CDR3 reads CASSLSLSGANVLTF. The CDR3 DNA reads as TGTGCCAGCAGCCTAAGTCTCTCTGGGGCCAACGTCCTGACTTTC.

This clonotype was detected only a few times. This chain uses TRBV7-2 with TRBJ1-2, with D possibly matching TRBD1 (5 bases). This CDR3 has 14 residues. Germline CDR1 reads SGHTA; CDR2 reads FQGNSA. V was clipped by 5 bases and J by 5 bases, with 15 bases between them. CDR3 residues: CASSPDRDLYGYTF. Here the CDR3 DNA reads TGTGCCAGCAGCCCTGACAGAGACCTTTATGGCTACACCTTC. The variable domain in full, completed from reference TRBV7-2 and TRBJ1-2, reads GAGVSQSPSNKVTEKGKDVELRCDPISGHTALYWYRQSLGQGLEFLIYFQGNSAPDKSGLPSDRFSAERTGGSVSTLTIQRTQQEDSAVYLCASSPDRDLYGYTFGSGTRLTVV.

The V gene is TRBV4-3, the J gene TRBJ1-2; no clear D gene. The CDR3 covers 15 residues. Germline assignment: CDR1 LGHNA and CDR2 YSLEER. Deletions cut 0 bases from V and 5 bases from J, with 13 bases between. The CDR3 protein is CASSQEALSPYGYTF. DNA of the CDR3: TGCGCCAGCAGCCAAGAGGCGTTGTCACCTTATGGCTACACCTTC.

The chain couples TRBV7-9 to TRBJ2-1; 7 positions agree with TRBD2. Losses at the gene ends were 5 bases for V and 8 bases for J; bases not matched to a gene: 12. The CDR3 extends over 15 amino acids. CDR1 SEHNR and CDR2 FQNEAQ come from the germline V gene (reference sequence). CDR3 loop: CASSPYRTSWDEQFF. The CDR3 bases are TGTGCCAGCAGCCCTTACCGGACTAGTTGGGATGAGCAGTTCTTC.